This is a list of T cell receptor beta chains from one sample in a study of blood T cells in healthy people across ages. TCRdb re-called the 5' RACE reads with MiXCR, one entry per CDR3 protein. Altogether 550,000 to 650,000 distinct CDR3 sequences are present, approximately 30% being singletons, with the ten largest covering roughly 14%. The sample taken for sequencing was blood. These receptors came from a woman of 80 years or more in good health. The CDR3 runs from the conserved cysteine through the conserved F or W. D genes are given only for firm matches. The size of a clone is reported for some rows only, either as once, few or many, or as a class for expanded clones.

j_call clone_size v_call d_call cdr3_aa cdr3_nt
TRBJ1-5 NA TRBV20-1 NA CSAGGGPNQPQHF TGCAGTGCTGGGGGCGGTCCCAATCAGCCCCAGCATTTT
TRBJ2-1 many TRBV20-1 TRBD1 CSAARDRALEQFF TGCAGTGCTGCGAGGGACAGAGCTTTGGAGCAGTTCTTC
TRBJ2-1 many TRBV27 NA CASSSPVSRDNNEQFF TGTGCCAGCAGTTCCCCAGTTTCGAGAGACAACAATGAGCAGTTCTTC
TRBJ1-2 NA TRBV4-1 NA CASSQHWDRDYGYTF TGCGCCAGCAGCCAGCACTGGGATCGGGACTATGGCTACACCTTC
TRBJ1-2 many TRBV29-1 NA CSVGLRFSIGYTF TGCAGCGTTGGACTAAGATTTTCGATAGGCTACACCTTC
TRBJ2-1 few TRBV6-2/TRBV6-3 TRBD1 CASGTLGQGGNEQFF TGTGCCAGCGGAACCCTGGGACAGGGGGGTAATGAGCAGTTCTTC
TRBJ1-1 few TRBV20-1 TRBD1 CSARDVQGGTEAFF TGCAGTGCTAGAGACGTACAGGGGGGGACTGAAGCTTTCTTT
TRBJ1-2 many TRBV29-1 NA CSVEEMATGGYTF TGCAGCGTTGAAGAGATGGCAACCGGTGGCTACACCTTC
TRBJ2-3 NA TRBV6-1 NA CARAAGLTDTQYF TGTGCCAGAGCAGCCGGACTCACAGATACGCAGTATTTT
TRBJ2-3 NA TRBV20-1 NA CSASPGTDTTDTQYF TGCAGTGCTAGTCCCGGGACTGATACGACAGATACGCAGTATTTT
TRBJ2-7 NA TRBV2 TRBD1 CASRTYSGQGSSYEQYF TGTGCCAGCAGAACCTATTCCGGACAGGGAAGCAGCTACGAGCAGTACTTC
TRBJ2-1 many TRBV11-2 TRBD2 CASSPGTSGPNEQFF TGTGCCAGCAGCCCCGGGACTAGCGGGCCCAATGAGCAGTTCTTC
TRBJ2-1 few TRBV7-9 NA CASSLNEGLTPTEQFF TGTGCCAGCAGCCTAAACGAGGGCCTTACCCCCACTGAGCAGTTCTTC
TRBJ1-4 NA TRBV6-6 NA CASSYPERDEKLFF TGTGCCAGCAGTTACCCCGAGAGGGATGAAAAACTGTTTTTT
TRBJ1-1 few TRBV5-4 NA CASSLDSGFRTEAFF TGTGCCAGCAGCTTAGATTCCGGCTTCCGCACTGAAGCTTTCTTT
TRBJ2-1 many TRBV24-1 TRBD2 CATSDFGAGDHEQFF TGTGCCACCAGTGATTTCGGGGCGGGGGACCATGAGCAGTTCTTC
TRBJ2-1 many TRBV9 TRBD2 CASSVAQRGGYNEQFF TGTGCCAGCAGCGTAGCACAGCGCGGGGGGTACAATGAGCAGTTCTTC
TRBJ1-2 many TRBV20-1 NA CSARDPGRIYGYTF TGCAGTGCTAGAGATCCGGGACGGATTTATGGCTACACCTTC
TRBJ2-7 many TRBV20-1 TRBD2 CSANGRGGRYEQYF TGCAGTGCTAACGGTCGGGGGGGACGGTACGAGCAGTACTTC
TRBJ1-1 NA TRBV7-9 NA CASNPRRLNTEAFF TGTGCCAGCAACCCCAGACGGTTGAACACTGAAGCTTTCTTT
TRBJ2-5 many TRBV12-3/TRBV12-4 TRBD1 CASKQGALETQYF TGTGCCAGCAAACAGGGGGCCTTGGAGACCCAGTACTTC
TRBJ2-1 many TRBV12-3/TRBV12-4 NA CASSPFPLATRNNEQFF TGTGCCAGCAGTCCATTCCCCCTAGCGACTAGAAACAATGAGCAGTTCTTC
TRBJ2-1 NA TRBV20-1 NA CSAKDVLGNEQFF TGCAGTGCTAAGGACGTCCTTGGCAATGAGCAGTTCTTC
TRBJ2-3 many TRBV29-1 NA CSVDLRVKDTQYF TGCAGCGTTGATCTGAGGGTCAAAGATACGCAGTATTTT
TRBJ2-1 NA TRBV7-9 NA CASSLEGLQKNEQFF TGTGCCAGCAGCTTAGAGGGACTCCAGAAAAATGAGCAGTTCTTC
TRBJ2-2 NA TRBV6-2/TRBV6-3 TRBD2 CASSSIPGGTNTGELFF TGTGCCAGCAGTTCCATCCCCGGGGGGACGAACACCGGGGAGCTGTTTTTT
TRBJ1-5 few TRBV7-8 NA CASSLATGYSNQPQHF TGTGCCAGCAGCTTAGCGACAGGCTATAGCAATCAGCCCCAGCATTTT
TRBJ2-1 many TRBV5-1 NA CASSLVGRRDEQFF TGCGCCAGCAGCTTGGTGGGCAGAAGGGATGAGCAGTTCTTC
TRBJ2-3 many TRBV7-2 NA CASSLDPSTDTQYF TGTGCCAGCAGCTTAGACCCTAGCACAGATACGCAGTATTTT
TRBJ1-1 NA TRBV29-1 NA CSVVLGTGSTEAFF TGCAGCGTTGTATTGGGTACAGGGAGCACTGAAGCTTTCTTT
TRBJ2-1 few TRBV6-2/TRBV6-3 NA CASSDCNEQFF TGTGCCAGCAGTGATTGCAATGAGCAGTTCTTC
TRBJ2-1 NA TRBV5-1 TRBD1 CASSLGPLGTGNEQFF TGCGCCAGCAGCTTGGGCCCTCTAGGGACAGGGAATGAGCAGTTCTTC